Sequencing of this T cell receptor (beta chain) was carried out in a study of graft-versus-host responses after intestinal transplantation. For the study at large: Recipients were given multivisceral, liver-intestinal, or isolated intestinal transplants.

TCRdb keeps only in-frame clones here, not all; method: immunoSEQ multiplex PCR. The repertoire holds 85,000 to 90,000 clones, with roughly 92% as singletons. Notes on this clone: Its antigen is as yet unknown.

Overall study findings and caveats: Recipient bone marrow held GvH clones, some seen earlier in ileum or blood.

The TCR comes from a human donor who received an intestinal transplant. The specimen was unstimulated CD4+ T cells sorted from spleen or lymph node cells, collected before intestinal transplant.

CDR3 sequence reads: CASSLRQGTDGYTF. Written as DNA, the CDR3 is TGCGCCAGCAGCTTACGACAGGGGACCGATGGCTACACCTTC. V gene TRBV5-1 combines with J gene TRBJ1-2, with 8 positions matching TRBD1. The V gene end was trimmed by 2 bases and the J gene end by 6 bases; junction bases not matched to a gene: 6. The CDR3 spans 14 residues. The germline V gene encodes CDR1 SGHRS and CDR2 YFSETQ. Supplemented by reference TRBV5-1 and TRBJ1-2, the full variable domain reads KAGVTQTPRYLIKTRGQQVTLSCSPISGHRSVSWYQQTPGQGLQFLFEYFSETQRNKGNFPGRFSGRQFSNSRSEMNVSTLELGDSALYLCASSLRQGTDGYTFGSGTRLTVV.